The sequence of this TCR beta chain was determined in a study of a mutant IDH1 vaccine in newly diagnosed glioma. Study at large: All eight of the vaccinations patients received fell in weeks 1, 3, 5, 7, 11, 15, 19 and 23. Most patients had radiochemotherapy with temozolomide before enrollment; others had one alone.

In this sample, this clone turned up once. Its antigen is as yet unknown. Regarding the study as a whole: Shifts in the top peripheral T cell clonotypes seemed unrelated to pseudoprogression.

The data were produced by immunoSEQ multiplex PCR, yet TCRdb's version contains in-frame clones alone and is incomplete. The sample holds approximately 60,000 clones, roughly 81% seen once. The time point was: week 23, last vaccination. Every single dose of the vaccine, 300 ug of mutant IDH1 20-mer peptide, came with topical imiquimod. Each astrocytoma in the donors was new, WHO grade 3 or 4, IDH1-mutant and ATRX-lost. V lost 1 base to trimming and J lost 6 bases, with 3 bases between them. Germline assignment: CDR1 GTSNPN and CDR2 SVGIG (reference sequence). This CDR3 is built from 10 residues. This clonotype was sampled from a man younger than 40 with glioma. The genes are TRBV30 and TRBJ2-5; unclear D gene. Specimen: PBMCs, collected from a glioma patient whose treatment included an IDH1 peptide vaccine. CDR3 in amino acids: CAWSGKTQYF. CDR3 nucleotides: TGTGCCTGGAGTGGAAAGACCCAGTACTTC.